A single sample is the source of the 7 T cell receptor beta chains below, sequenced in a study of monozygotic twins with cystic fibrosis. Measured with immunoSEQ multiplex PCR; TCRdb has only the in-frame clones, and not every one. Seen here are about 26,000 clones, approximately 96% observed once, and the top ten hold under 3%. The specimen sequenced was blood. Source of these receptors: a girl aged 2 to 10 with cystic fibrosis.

As DNA, the CDR3 is TGTGCCAGCAGCTTAGGCAGGTTCTACGAGCAGTACTTC. Amino acids: CASSLGRFYEQYF. The chain links TRBV11-3 to TRBJ2-7; D is unresolved. Germline CDR1 SGHNT, CDR2 YENEEA. V was pared by 1 base and J by 3 bases, with 7 bases between. CDR3 size: 13 residues.

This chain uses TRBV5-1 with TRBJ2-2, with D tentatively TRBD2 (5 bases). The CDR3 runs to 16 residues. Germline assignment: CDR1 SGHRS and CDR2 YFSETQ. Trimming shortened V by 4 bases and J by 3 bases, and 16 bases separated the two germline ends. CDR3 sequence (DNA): TGCGCCAGCAGCCTACCACGCGACTACCACACCGGGGAGCTGTTTTTT. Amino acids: CASSLPRDYHTGELFF.

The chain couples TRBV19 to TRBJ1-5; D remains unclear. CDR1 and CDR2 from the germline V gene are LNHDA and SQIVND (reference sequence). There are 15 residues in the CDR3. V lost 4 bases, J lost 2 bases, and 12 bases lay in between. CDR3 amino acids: CASSSSGSRNQPQHF. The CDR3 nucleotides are TGTGCCAGTAGTAGTTCCGGGTCCCGCAATCAGCCCCAGCATTTT.

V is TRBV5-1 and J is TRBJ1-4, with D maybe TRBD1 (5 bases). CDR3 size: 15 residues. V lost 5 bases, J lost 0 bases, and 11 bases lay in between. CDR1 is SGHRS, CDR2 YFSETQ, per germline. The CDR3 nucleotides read TGCGCCAGCAGAAGACAGATTGCAACTAATGAAAAACTGTTTTTT. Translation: CASRRQIATNEKLFF.

The CDR3, as DNA: TGTGCCAGCAGTTACTCGAAGTGGGGTGAGCAGTACTTC. Translated: CASSYSKWGEQYF. The chain links TRBV6-5 to TRBJ2-7, with no clear D. Trimming removed 0 bases from V and 7 bases from J, with 10 bases in between. The germline V gene has CDR1 MNHEY and CDR2 SVGAGI. CDR3 length: 13 amino acids.

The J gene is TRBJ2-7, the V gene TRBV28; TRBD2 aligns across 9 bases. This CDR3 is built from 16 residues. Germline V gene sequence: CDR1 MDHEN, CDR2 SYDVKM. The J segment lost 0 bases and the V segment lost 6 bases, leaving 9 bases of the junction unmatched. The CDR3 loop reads CASRGNLAGASYEQYF. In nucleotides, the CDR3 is TGTGCCAGCAGGGGCAATTTAGCGGGGGCCTCCTACGAGCAGTACTTC.

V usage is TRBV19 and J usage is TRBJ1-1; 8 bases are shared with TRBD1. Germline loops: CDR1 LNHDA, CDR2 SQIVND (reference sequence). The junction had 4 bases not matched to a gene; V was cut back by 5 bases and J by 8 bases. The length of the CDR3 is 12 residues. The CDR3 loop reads CASSADRGEAFF. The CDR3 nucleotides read TGTGCCAGTAGTGCAGACAGGGGCGAAGCTTTCTTT.